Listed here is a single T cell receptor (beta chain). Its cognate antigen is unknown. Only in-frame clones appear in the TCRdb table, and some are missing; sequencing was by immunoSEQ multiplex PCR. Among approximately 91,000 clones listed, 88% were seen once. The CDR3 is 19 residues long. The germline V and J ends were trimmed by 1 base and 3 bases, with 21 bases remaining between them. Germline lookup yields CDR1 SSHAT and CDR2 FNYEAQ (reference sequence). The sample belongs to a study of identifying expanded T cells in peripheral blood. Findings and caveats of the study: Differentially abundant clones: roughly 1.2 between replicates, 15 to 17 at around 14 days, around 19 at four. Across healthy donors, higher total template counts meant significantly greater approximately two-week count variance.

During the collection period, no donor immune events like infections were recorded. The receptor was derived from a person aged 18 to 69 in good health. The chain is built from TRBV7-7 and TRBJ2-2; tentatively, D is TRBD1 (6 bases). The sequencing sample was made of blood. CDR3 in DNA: TGTGCCAGCAGCTTAGTGGATTTCAGGGGCCTGGGGGACACCGGGGAGCTGTTTTTT. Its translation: CASSLVDFRGLGDTGELFF.